One and the same sample provided the 13 T cell receptor beta chains below, sequenced in a study of cytomegalovirus exposure and HLA in healthy donors. In the PCR, 60 Vbeta and 13 Jbeta primers were used. Here immunoSEQ multiplex PCR was the method, and the copy in TCRdb shows in-frame clones only, minus some. The sample yields approximately 190,000 clones, about 80% seen once. Sequencing was done on a sample of PBMCs. The origin of the receptors is a woman under 30 in good health and CMV-seropositive.

The count of this clone is one. The chain couples TRBV27 to TRBJ1-4; 10 bases match TRBD1. The CDR3 sequence is 15 residues long. Unmatched junction bases numbered 9, after V lost 7 bases and J lost 7 bases. Germline CDR1 is MNHEY and CDR2 is SMNVEV (reference sequence). Here the CDR3 reads CASTQTGGTPEKLFF. The CDR3 DNA is TGTGCCAGCACCCAGACAGGGGGCACACCTGAAAAACTGTTTTTT.

The V call is TRBV13, the J call TRBJ1-1; tentative D call: TRBD1 (5 bases). The germline gives CDR1 PRHDT, CDR2 FYEKMQ (reference sequence). This CDR3 contains 16 residues. Trimming left V 5 bases short and J 4 bases short, with 20 bases between. The CDR3 reads CASSPRGFEMGTEAFF. CDR3 DNA: TGTGCCAGCAGCCCACGGGGGTTTGAGATGGGCACTGAAGCTTTCTTT.

The chain combines TRBV5-1 with TRBJ2-5; possible D gene TRBD1, 5 bases. Per germline, CDR1 SGHRS and CDR2 YFSETQ. The V gene lost 2 bases and the J gene lost 5 bases, with 19 bases spanning the gap. This CDR3 spans 16 amino acids. The CDR3 loop is CASSFTGDPTMETQYF. The DNA of the CDR3 is TGCGCCAGCAGCTTCACAGGAGACCCCACAATGGAGACCCAGTACTTC.

This clone was detected only once. The chain couples TRBV6-1 to TRBJ1-1, with D perhaps matching TRBD1 (6 bases). The germline gives CDR1 MNHNS, CDR2 SASEGT. The length of the CDR3 is 16 residues. Trimming removed 3 bases from V and 3 bases from J, with 17 bases in between. Here the CDR3 reads CASSELDGTRDTEAFF. CDR3 sequence (DNA): TGTGCCAGCAGTGAGCTTGACGGGACAAGGGACACTGAAGCTTTCTTT.

The V gene is TRBV30, the J gene TRBJ1-6; 7 bases map to TRBD1. The V gene's germline CDR1 is GTSNPN and CDR2 SVGIG (reference sequence). The trim removed 7 bases at V and 7 bases at J, leaving 4 bases unmatched. The CDR3 contains 12 residues. CDR3 bases: TGTGCCTACCGGGACAGCAATTCACCCCTCCACTTT. Protein: CAYRDSNSPLHF.

Only a few counts were recorded for this clone. The chain has TRBV28 and TRBJ2-7, with TRBD1 as a possible D gene (6 bases). V shed 3 bases and J shed 0 bases, with 12 bases lying between them. From germline, CDR1 is MDHEN and CDR2 SYDVKM. The CDR3 loop spans 15 amino acids. The CDR3 here is CASSFYQQGSYEQYF. CDR3 DNA sequence: TGTGCCAGCAGTTTTTACCAACAGGGCTCCTACGAGCAGTACTTC. Using reference TRBV28 and TRBJ2-7 for the parts outside the CDR3, the full variable domain is DVKVTQSSRYLVKRTGEKVFLECVQDMDHENMFWYRQDPGLGLRLIYFSYDVKMKEKGDIPEGYSVSREKKERFSLILESASTNQTSMYLCASSFYQQGSYEQYFGPGTRLTVT.

This rearrangement joins TRBV7-2 to TRBJ2-2; 10 bases align to TRBD2. Germline V lookup: CDR1 SGHTA, CDR2 FQGNSA. Trimming cost V 5 bases and J 4 bases; bases outside gene matches: 16. CDR3 length: 19 residues. CDR3 bases: TGTGCCAGCAGCCCTCGGAGGGGTCGACTAGCGGGCCTCACCGGGGAGCTGTTTTTT. It yields the protein CASSPRRGRLAGLTGELFF.

This chain connects TRBV5-1 to TRBJ1-1; 7 nucleotides match TRBD1. Germline values: CDR1 SGHRS, CDR2 YFSETQ. V gave up 1 base and J gave up 4 bases; unmatched junction bases: 13. This CDR3 comprises 17 residues. The CDR3 region is CASSLSSTGQGGTEAFF. The CDR3 DNA reads as TGCGCCAGCAGCTTGTCTAGTACCGGTCAGGGGGGCACTGAAGCTTTCTTT.

The genes are TRBV11-3 and TRBJ2-5, with 14 nucleotides matching TRBD2. The trim removed 4 bases at V and 6 bases at J, leaving 4 bases unmatched. Germline CDR1 is SGHNT and CDR2 is YENEEA. This CDR3 is built from 15 residues. The CDR3 nucleotides are TGTGCCAGCAGCTCGACTAGCGGGGGGGCGAAGACCCAGTACTTC. It yields the protein CASSSTSGGAKTQYF.

The J gene is TRBJ1-6, the V gene TRBV11-3; weak D call: TRBD1 (5 bases). Germline values: CDR1 SGHNT, CDR2 YENEEA. V lost 3 bases and J 8 bases, leaving 17 bases between the germline ends. CDR3 length: 16 amino acids. In nucleotides, the CDR3 is TGTGCCAGCAGCTTGGGTCGGGGGTTTTTGTATTCACCCCTCCACTTT. Residues: CASSLGRGFLYSPLHF.

This clone was observed once. The genes are TRBV7-9 and TRBJ1-1; D gene uncertain. V was clipped by 7 bases and J by 5 bases, with 11 bases between them. Looked up from germline, CDR1 is SEHNR and CDR2 is FQNEAQ (reference sequence). The CDR3 is made up of 12 amino acids. CDR3 in amino acids: CASITGGTEAFF. CDR3 DNA: TGTGCCAGCATTACGGGAGGGACTGAAGCTTTCTTT.

Note on this clone: One junction end disagrees with the germline gene, perhaps due to a read error. The CDR3 sequence: CASSEAVRDRSLSGANGLTF. The CDR3 DNA reads TGTGCCAGCAGTGAAGCTGTTCGGGACAGATCCCTCTCTGGGGCCAACGGCCTGACTTTC. The chain is built from TRBV6-1 and TRBJ2-6; 7 positions agree with TRBD1. Germline V lookup: CDR1 MNHNS, CDR2 SASEGT. This CDR3 has 20 amino acids.

This clone was observed a single time. The V and J genes are TRBV5-5 and TRBJ1-2, with 7 bases that match TRBD1. This CDR3 contains 14 residues. Germline loops: CDR1 SGHKS, CDR2 YYEKEE (reference sequence). The ends lost 2 bases at V and 4 bases at J; junction bases unmatched: 5. The CDR3 sequence: CASSLGTDAYGYTF. The CDR3 DNA reads TGTGCCAGCAGCTTAGGGACAGACGCCTATGGCTACACCTTC.